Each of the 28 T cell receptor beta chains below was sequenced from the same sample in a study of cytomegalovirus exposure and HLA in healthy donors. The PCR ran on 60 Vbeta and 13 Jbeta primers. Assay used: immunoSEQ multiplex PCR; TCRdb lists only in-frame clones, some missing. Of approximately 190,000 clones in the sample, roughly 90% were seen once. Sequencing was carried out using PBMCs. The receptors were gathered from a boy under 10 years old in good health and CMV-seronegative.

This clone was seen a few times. The CDR3: CASSHRSRNTIYF. Here the CDR3 DNA reads TGTGCCAGCAGTCACCGGTCCCGAAACACCATATATTTT. This sequence joins TRBV28 and TRBJ1-3, with unresolved D. The CDR3 loop spans 13 amino acids. In germline, CDR1 is MDHEN, CDR2 SYDVKM. V was clipped by 5 bases and J by 5 bases, with 10 bases between them.

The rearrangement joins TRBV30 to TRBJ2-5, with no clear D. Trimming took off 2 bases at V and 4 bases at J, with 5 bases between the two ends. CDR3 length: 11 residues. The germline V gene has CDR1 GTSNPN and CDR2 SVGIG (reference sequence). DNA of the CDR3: TGTGCCTGGAGTCTCGGAGAGACCCAGTACTTC. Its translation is CAWSLGETQYF.

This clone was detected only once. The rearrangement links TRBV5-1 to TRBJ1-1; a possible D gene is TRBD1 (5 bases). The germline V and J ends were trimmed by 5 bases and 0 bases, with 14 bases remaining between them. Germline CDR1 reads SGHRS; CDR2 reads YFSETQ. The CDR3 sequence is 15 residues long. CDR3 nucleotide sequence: TGCGCCAGCAGTCAAGCTGCAGGGTTGAACACTGAAGCTTTCTTT. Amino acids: CASSQAAGLNTEAFF.

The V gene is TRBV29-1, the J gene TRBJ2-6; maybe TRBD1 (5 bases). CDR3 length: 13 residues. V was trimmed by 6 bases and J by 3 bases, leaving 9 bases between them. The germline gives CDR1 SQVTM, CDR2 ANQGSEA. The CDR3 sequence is CSVDDSGANVLTF. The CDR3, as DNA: TGCAGCGTCGACGACAGTGGGGCCAACGTCCTGACTTTC.

The CDR3 region is CASSSTGVGETQYF. CDR3 DNA: TGTGCCAGCAGCTCAACAGGGGTAGGAGAGACCCAGTACTTC. The chain combines TRBV5-6 with TRBJ2-5; 7 bases agree with TRBD1. This CDR3 spans 14 amino acids. CDR1 is SGHDT, CDR2 YYEEEE, per germline. V lost 3 bases and J lost 4; bases outside the gene matches: 6.

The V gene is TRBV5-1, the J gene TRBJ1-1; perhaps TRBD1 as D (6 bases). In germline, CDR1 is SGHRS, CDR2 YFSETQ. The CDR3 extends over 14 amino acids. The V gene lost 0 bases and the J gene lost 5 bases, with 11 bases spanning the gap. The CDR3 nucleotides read TGCGCCAGCAGCTTGGAATCAGGGGTGACTGAAGCTTTCTTT. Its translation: CASSLESGVTEAFF.

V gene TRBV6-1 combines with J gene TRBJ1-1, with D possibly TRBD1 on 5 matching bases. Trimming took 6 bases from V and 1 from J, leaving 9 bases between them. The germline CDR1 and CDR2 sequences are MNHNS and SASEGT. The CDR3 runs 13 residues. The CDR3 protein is CASRITGNTEAFF. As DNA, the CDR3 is TGTGCCAGCAGAATAACAGGGAACACTGAAGCTTTCTTT.

The CDR3 loop reads CASSLGQKGNIQYF. The CDR3 region has the DNA TGCGCCAGCAGCTTGGGACAGAAGGGTAACATTCAGTACTTC. This chain joins TRBV5-1 and TRBJ2-4, with a tentative D call TRBD1 (5 bases). Germline values: CDR1 SGHRS, CDR2 YFSETQ. V lost 0 bases to trimming and J lost 7 bases, with 11 bases between them. CDR3 length: 14 amino acids.

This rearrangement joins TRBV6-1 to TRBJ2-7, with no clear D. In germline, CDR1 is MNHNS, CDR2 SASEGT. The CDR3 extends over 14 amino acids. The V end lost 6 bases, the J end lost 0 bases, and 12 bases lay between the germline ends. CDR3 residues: CASRIVPSSYEQYF. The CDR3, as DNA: TGTGCCAGCAGAATAGTCCCAAGCTCCTACGAGCAGTACTTC.

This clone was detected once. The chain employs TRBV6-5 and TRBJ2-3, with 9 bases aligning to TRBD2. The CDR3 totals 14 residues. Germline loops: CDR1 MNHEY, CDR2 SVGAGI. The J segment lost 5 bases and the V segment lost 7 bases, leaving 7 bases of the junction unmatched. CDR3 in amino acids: CASNKAGGKDTQYF. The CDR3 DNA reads TGTGCCAGCAACAAAGCGGGAGGTAAAGATACGCAGTATTTT.

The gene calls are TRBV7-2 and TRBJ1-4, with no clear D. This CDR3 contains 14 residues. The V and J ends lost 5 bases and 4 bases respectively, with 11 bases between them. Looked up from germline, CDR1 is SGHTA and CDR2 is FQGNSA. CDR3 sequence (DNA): TGTGCCAGCAGCCGAAACCTATTTAATGAAAAACTGTTTTTT. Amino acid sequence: CASSRNLFNEKLFF.

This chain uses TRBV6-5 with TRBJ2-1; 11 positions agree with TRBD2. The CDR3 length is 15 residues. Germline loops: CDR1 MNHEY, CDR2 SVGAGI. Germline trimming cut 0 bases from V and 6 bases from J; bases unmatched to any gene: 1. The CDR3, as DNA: TGTGCCAGCAGTTACTCAGGACTAGCGGGCAATGAGCAGTTCTTC. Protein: CASSYSGLAGNEQFF.

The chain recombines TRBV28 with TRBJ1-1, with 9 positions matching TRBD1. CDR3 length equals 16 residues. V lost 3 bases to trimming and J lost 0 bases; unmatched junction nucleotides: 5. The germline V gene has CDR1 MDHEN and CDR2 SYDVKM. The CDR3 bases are TGTGCCAGCAGTTTCTACAGGGGGCGAATGAACACTGAAGCTTTCTTT. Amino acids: CASSFYRGRMNTEAFF. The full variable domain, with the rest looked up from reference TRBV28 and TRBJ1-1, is DVKVTQSSRYLVKRTGEKVFLECVQDMDHENMFWYRQDPGLGLRLIYFSYDVKMKEKGDIPEGYSVSREKKERFSLILESASTNQTSMYLCASSFYRGRMNTEAFFGQGTRLTVV.

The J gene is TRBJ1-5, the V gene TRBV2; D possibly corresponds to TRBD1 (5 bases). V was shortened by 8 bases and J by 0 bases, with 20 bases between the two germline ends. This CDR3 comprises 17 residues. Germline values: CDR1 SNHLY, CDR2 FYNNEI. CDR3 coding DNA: TGTGCCAGCGGTTTAGGGGAAACCCCCACTAGCAATCAGCCCCAGCATTTT. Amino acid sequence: CASGLGETPTSNQPQHF.

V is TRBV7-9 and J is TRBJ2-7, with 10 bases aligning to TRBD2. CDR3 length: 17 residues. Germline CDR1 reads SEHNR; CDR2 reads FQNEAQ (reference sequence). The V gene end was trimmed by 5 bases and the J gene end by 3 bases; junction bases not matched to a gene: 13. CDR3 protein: CASSVTEVASGSYEQYF. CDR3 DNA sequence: TGTGCCAGCAGCGTGACGGAGGTGGCTAGCGGGAGCTACGAGCAGTACTTC.

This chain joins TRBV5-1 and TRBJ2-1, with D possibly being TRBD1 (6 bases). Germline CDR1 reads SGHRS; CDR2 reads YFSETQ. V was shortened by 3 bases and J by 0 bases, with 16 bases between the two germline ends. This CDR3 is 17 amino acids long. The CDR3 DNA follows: TGCGCCAGCAGCTGGGACATCGACAGGAGCTCCTACAATGAGCAGTTCTTC. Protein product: CASSWDIDRSSYNEQFF.

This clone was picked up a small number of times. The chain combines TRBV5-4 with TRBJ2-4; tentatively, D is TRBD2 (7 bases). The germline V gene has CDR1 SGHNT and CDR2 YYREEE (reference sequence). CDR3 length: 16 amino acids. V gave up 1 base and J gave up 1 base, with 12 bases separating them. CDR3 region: CASSLTGGQAKNIQYF. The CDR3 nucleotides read TGTGCCAGCAGCTTGACGGGAGGACAGGCCAAAAACATTCAGTACTTC. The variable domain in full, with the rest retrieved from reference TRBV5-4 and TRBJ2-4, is ETGVTQSPTHLIKTRGQQVTLRCSSQSGHNTVSWYQQALGQGPQFIFQYYREEENGRGNFPPRFSGLQFPNYSSELNVNALELDDSALYLCASSLTGGQAKNIQYFGAGTRLSVL.

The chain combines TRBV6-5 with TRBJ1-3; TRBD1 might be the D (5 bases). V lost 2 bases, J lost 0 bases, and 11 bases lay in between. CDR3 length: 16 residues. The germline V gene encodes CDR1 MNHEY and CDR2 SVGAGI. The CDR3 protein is CASSYNRPRSGNTIYF. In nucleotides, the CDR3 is TGTGCCAGCAGTTACAACAGGCCCCGCTCTGGAAACACCATATATTTT.

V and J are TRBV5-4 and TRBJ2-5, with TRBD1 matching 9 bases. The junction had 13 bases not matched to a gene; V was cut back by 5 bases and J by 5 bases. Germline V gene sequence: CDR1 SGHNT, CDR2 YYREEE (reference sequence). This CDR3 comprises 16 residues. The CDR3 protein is CASRLTGTGRRETQYF. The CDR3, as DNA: TGTGCCAGCAGACTGACCGGGACAGGGAGGAGGGAGACCCAGTACTTC. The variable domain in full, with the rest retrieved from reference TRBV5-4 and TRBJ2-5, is ETGVTQSPTHLIKTRGQQVTLRCSSQSGHNTVSWYQQALGQGPQFIFQYYREEENGRGNFPPRFSGLQFPNYSSELNVNALELDDSALYLCASRLTGTGRRETQYFGPGTRLLVL.

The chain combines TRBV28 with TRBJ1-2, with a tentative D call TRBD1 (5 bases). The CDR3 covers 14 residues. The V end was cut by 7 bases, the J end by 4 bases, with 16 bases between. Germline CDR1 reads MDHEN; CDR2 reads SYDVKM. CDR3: CASTQTRGTYGYTF. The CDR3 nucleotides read TGTGCCAGCACCCAGACCCGGGGGACCTATGGCTACACCTTC.

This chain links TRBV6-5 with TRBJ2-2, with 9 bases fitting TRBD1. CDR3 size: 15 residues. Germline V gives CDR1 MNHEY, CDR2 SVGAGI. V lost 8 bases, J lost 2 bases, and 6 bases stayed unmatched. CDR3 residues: CASGRDRVNTGELFF. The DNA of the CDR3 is TGTGCCAGCGGAAGGGACAGGGTAAACACCGGGGAGCTGTTTTTT.

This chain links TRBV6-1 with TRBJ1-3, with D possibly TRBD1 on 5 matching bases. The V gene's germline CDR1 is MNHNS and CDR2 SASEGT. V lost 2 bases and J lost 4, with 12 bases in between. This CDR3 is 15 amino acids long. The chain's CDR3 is CASSETDSSGNTIYF. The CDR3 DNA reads TGTGCCAGCAGTGAAACAGACAGTTCAGGAAACACCATATATTTT.

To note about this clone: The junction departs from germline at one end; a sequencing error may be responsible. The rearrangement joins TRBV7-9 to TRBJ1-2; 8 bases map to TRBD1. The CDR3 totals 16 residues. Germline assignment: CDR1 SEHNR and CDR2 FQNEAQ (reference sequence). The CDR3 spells CSSSLGGTGVNYGYTF. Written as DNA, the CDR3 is TGTTCCAGCAGCTTGGGTGGGACAGGCGTAAACTATGGCTACACCTTC.

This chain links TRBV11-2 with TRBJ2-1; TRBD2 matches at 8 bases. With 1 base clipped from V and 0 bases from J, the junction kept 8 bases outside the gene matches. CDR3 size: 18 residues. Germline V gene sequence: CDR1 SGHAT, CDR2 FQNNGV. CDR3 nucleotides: TGTGCCAGCAGCTTAGGTAGTTTAGCGGGGTACTCCTACAATGAGCAGTTCTTC. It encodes CASSLGSLAGYSYNEQFF.

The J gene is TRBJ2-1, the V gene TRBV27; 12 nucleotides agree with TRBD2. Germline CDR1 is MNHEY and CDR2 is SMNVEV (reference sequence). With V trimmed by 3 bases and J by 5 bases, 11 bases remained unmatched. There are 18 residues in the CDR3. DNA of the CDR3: TGTGCCAGCAGTTTTTCAGGACTAGCGGGATTTGGGGACAATGAGCAGTTCTTC. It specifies CASSFSGLAGFGDNEQFF.

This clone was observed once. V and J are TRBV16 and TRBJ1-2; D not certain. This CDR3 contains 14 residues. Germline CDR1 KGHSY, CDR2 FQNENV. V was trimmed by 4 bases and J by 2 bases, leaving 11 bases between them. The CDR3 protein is CASSPGLLNYGYTF. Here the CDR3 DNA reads TGTGCCAGCAGCCCTGGACTGCTAAACTATGGCTACACCTTC.

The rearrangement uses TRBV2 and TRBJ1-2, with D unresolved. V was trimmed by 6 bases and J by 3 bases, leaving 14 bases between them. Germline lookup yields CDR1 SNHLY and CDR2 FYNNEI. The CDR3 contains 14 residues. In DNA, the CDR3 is TGTGCCAGCAGGAACGTCGACACCTACTATGGCTACACCTTC. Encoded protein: CASRNVDTYYGYTF.

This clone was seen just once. Written as DNA, the CDR3 is TGCGCCAGCAGCGGGGGACAGGGGGCTGGCATTGAGACCCAGTACTTC. Its translation: CASSGGQGAGIETQYF. The genes are TRBV5-1 and TRBJ2-5, with 12 nucleotides matching TRBD1. Germline trimming cut 4 bases from V and 5 bases from J; bases unmatched to any gene: 9. The CDR3 runs to 16 residues. Looked up from germline, CDR1 is SGHRS and CDR2 is YFSETQ.